This entry lists 14 T cell receptor beta chains sequenced from one sample in a study of OX40 agonist ivuxolimab in advanced cancers. Sequencing was performed with immunoSEQ multiplex PCR; in TCRdb, only in-frame clones are kept and a portion is missing. The data hold tens of thousands of clones, with around four fifths observed a single time. The specimen comprised CD4+ or CD8+ T cells sorted from blood, sampled in a trial of the OX40 agonist ivuxolimab. The receptor set was obtained from an adult with an advanced solid tumor such as melanoma, head and neck, liver or kidney cancer.

V gene TRBV5-1 combines with J gene TRBJ2-7; TRBD2 matches at 9 bases. Losses at the gene ends were 10 bases for V and 4 bases for J; bases not matched to a gene: 9. Per the germline V gene, CDR1 is SGHRS and CDR2 is YFSETQ. The CDR3 contains 13 residues. CDR3 amino acids: CAGGSGSIYEQYF. CDR3 sequence (DNA): TGCGCCGGGGGTAGCGGGAGTATTTACGAGCAGTACTTC.

By sample fraction, this clone is medium-sized. The V gene is TRBV4-1, the J gene TRBJ2-1; D tentatively reads TRBD1 or TRBD2 (5 bases each). The CDR3 is 15 residues long. V was pared by 1 base and J by 3 bases, with 10 bases between. The germline V gene has CDR1 MGHRA and CDR2 YSYEKL. The CDR3 here is CASSQVGDRYNEQFF. In nucleotides, the CDR3 is TGCGCCAGCAGCCAAGTAGGGGACCGCTACAATGAGCAGTTCTTC.

This chain uses TRBV5-1 with TRBJ2-3; a weak D match, TRBD1 (5 bases). CDR1 is SGHRS and CDR2 is YFSETQ in the germline V gene. The CDR3 covers 12 residues. Between the trimmed V and J ends, which lost 2 bases and 6 bases, there was a span of 7 bases. DNA of the CDR3: TGCGCCAGCAGCTTCTCAGGGGATACGCAGTATTTT. The encoded protein is CASSFSGDTQYF.

The chain couples TRBV18 to TRBJ2-1; TRBD2 might be the D (5 bases). Germline V CDR1 and CDR2: KGHSH, LQKENI. V was trimmed by 4 bases and J by 9 bases, leaving 13 bases between them. The CDR3 is 13 residues long. As DNA, the CDR3 is TGTGCCAGCTCACAATCTCTTGAGGGTGAGCAGTTCTTC. Translated, it gives CASSQSLEGEQFF.

The chain links TRBV7-9 to TRBJ1-1; tentative D call: TRBD1 (6 bases). The V gene lost 5 bases and the J gene lost 5 bases, with 12 bases spanning the gap. The CDR3 extends over 13 amino acids. CDR1 is SEHNR and CDR2 is FQNEAQ in the germline V gene (reference sequence). This CDR3 is CASSERGGTEAFF. DNA for the CDR3: TGTGCCAGCAGCGAAAGAGGGGGGACTGAAGCTTTCTTT.

This rearrangement joins TRBV6-6 to TRBJ1-1; 7 bases align to TRBD1. This CDR3 region has 13 residues. The J segment lost 5 bases and the V segment lost 6 bases, leaving 6 bases of the junction unmatched. The germline gives CDR1 MNHNY, CDR2 SVGAGI (reference sequence). The CDR3 here is CASSHPQGTEAFF. CDR3 bases: TGTGCCAGCAGCCATCCACAGGGGACTGAAGCTTTCTTT.

V and J are TRBV19 and TRBJ1-4; 7 bases are a match to TRBD1. The CDR3 runs 13 residues. Germline CDR1 LNHDA, CDR2 SQIVND (reference sequence). The trim removed 7 bases at V and 6 bases at J, leaving 5 bases unmatched. Here the CDR3 reads CASKDRDHEKLFF. The CDR3, as DNA: TGTGCCAGTAAAGACAGGGACCATGAAAAACTGTTTTTT.

The chain combines TRBV7-9 with TRBJ1-1; no firm D call. The CDR3 spans 16 residues. CDR1 is SEHNR and CDR2 is FQNEAQ in the germline V gene (reference sequence). Trimming left V 1 base short and J 0 bases short, with 12 bases between. The CDR3 is CASSLENGRVNTEAFF. CDR3 DNA sequence: TGTGCCAGCAGCTTAGAAAACGGGAGAGTGAACACTGAAGCTTTCTTT.

V is TRBV6-1 and J is TRBJ1-2; maybe TRBD1 (5 bases). Trimming removed 8 bases at V and 7 bases at J, with 17 bases between. Germline CDR1 reads MNHNS; CDR2 reads SASEGT. This CDR3 contains 13 residues. The CDR3 loop reads CASGLRGFSGYTF. CDR3 bases: TGTGCCAGCGGGTTGAGGGGTTTCTCTGGCTACACCTTC.

The gene calls are TRBV4-1 and TRBJ1-6, with D perhaps matching TRBD1 (6 bases). In germline, CDR1 is MGHRA, CDR2 YSYEKL. This CDR3 comprises 13 residues. V was clipped by 0 bases and J by 14 bases, with 11 bases between them. The CDR3 DNA reads TGCGCCAGCAGCCAAGATTTCGGGGGCACCCTCCACTTT. Amino acid sequence: CASSQDFGGTLHF.

CDR3 sequence reads: CASSRPAAGHYEQYF. In nucleotides, the CDR3 is TGTGCCAGCAGTCGGCCGGCGGCAGGACACTACGAGCAGTACTTC. The rearrangement uses TRBV25-1 and TRBJ2-7, with a possible D match to TRBD1 (5 bases). This CDR3 has 15 amino acids. Trimming cost V 5 bases and J 3 bases, with 17 bases left between them. CDR1 MGHDK and CDR2 SYGVNS come from the germline V gene.

The gene calls are TRBV7-6 and TRBJ2-1; 7 bases match TRBD1. V shed 4 bases and J 7 bases; nucleotides not matched to a gene: 1. CDR3 length: 12 residues. Per germline, CDR1 SGHVS and CDR2 FNYEAQ. The CDR3 DNA reads as TGTGCCAGCAGCTCGACAGGGAATGAGCAGTTCTTC. Amino acid sequence: CASSSTGNEQFF.

This chain connects TRBV5-6 to TRBJ2-7, with D possibly being TRBD2 (6 bases). There are 14 residues in the CDR3. V lost 0 bases and J lost 7, with 14 bases in between. The germline V gene has CDR1 SGHDT and CDR2 YYEEEE. The chain's CDR3 is CASSLGSAGSEQYF. The CDR3 DNA reads as TGTGCCAGCAGCTTGGGGTCCGCGGGAAGTGAGCAGTACTTC.

A single count supports this clone. CDR3 amino acids: CASKGVGPSSTDTQYF. The CDR3 nucleotides are TGTGCCAGCAAGGGGGTCGGACCCTCTAGCACAGATACGCAGTATTTT. The gene calls are TRBV5-4 and TRBJ2-3; D may be TRBD1 (6 bases). With 6 bases removed from V and 0 bases from J, the gap between germline ends came to 17 bases. The germline V gene has CDR1 SGHNT and CDR2 YYREEE (reference sequence). This CDR3 region has 16 residues.